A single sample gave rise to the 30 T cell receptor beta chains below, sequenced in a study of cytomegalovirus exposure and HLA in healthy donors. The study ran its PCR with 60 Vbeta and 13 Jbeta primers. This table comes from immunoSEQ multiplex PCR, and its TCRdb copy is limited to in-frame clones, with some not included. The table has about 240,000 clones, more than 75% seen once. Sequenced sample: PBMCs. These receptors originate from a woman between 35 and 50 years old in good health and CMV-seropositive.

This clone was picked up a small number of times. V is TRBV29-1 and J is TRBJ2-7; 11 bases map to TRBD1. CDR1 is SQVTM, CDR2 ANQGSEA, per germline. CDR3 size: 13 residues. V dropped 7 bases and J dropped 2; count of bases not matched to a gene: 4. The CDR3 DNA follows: TGCAGCGGGGGACAGGGGGGACCCTACGAGCAGTACTTC. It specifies CSGGQGGPYEQYF.

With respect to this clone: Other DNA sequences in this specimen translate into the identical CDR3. DNA of the CDR3: TGTGCCAGCAGTTACTCACAGGGTAATCAGCCCCAGCATTTT. Amino acid sequence: CASSYSQGNQPQHF. The rearrangement joins TRBV6-5 to TRBJ1-5; D possibly corresponds to TRBD1 (6 bases). The CDR3 is made up of 14 amino acids. Between the trimmed V and J ends, which lost 0 bases and 4 bases, there was a span of 7 bases. Germline CDR1 and CDR2: MNHEY and SVGAGI.

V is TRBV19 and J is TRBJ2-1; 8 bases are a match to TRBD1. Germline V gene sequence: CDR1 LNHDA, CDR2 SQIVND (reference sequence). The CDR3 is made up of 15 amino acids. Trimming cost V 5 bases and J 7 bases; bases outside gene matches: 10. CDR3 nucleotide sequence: TGTGCCAGTAGTCACGGACAGGGAGATCTGAATGAGCAGTTCTTC. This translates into CASSHGQGDLNEQFF.

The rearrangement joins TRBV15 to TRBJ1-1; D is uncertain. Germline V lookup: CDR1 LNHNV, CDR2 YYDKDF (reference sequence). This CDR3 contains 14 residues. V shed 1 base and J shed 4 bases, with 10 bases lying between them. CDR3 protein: CATSRVQAGTEAFF. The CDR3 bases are TGTGCCACCAGCAGAGTCCAGGCTGGCACTGAAGCTTTCTTT.

The CDR3 region is CASSRGGAASAYNEQFF. CDR3 nucleotide sequence: TGTGCCAGCAGCCGGGGGGGTGCGGCTAGCGCCTACAATGAGCAGTTCTTC. The chain has TRBV9 and TRBJ2-1, with TRBD2 matching over 8 bases. The ends lost 4 bases at V and 2 bases at J; junction bases unmatched: 11. Germline values: CDR1 SGDLS, CDR2 YYNGEE. This CDR3 is 17 amino acids long.

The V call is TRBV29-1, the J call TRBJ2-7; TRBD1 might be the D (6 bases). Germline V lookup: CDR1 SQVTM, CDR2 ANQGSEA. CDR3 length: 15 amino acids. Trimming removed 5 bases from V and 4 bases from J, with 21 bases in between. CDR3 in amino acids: CSVTSGVELIYEQYF. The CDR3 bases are TGCAGCGTTACGTCAGGGGTTGAGTTAATATACGAGCAGTACTTC.

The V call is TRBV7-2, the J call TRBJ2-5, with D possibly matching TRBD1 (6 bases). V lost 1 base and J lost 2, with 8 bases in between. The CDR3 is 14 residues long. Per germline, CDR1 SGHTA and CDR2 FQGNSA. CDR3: CASSLVTGQETQYF. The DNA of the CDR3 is TGTGCCAGCAGCTTAGTGACAGGACAAGAGACCCAGTACTTC.

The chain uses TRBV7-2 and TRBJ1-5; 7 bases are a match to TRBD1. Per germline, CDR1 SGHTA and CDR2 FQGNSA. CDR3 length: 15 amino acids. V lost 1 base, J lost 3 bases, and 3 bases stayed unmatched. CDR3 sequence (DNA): TGTGCCAGCAGCTTAGACGGGACAGACAATCAGCCCCAGCATTTT. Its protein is CASSLDGTDNQPQHF. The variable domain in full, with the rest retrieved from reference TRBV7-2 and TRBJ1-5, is GAGVSQSPSNKVTEKGKDVELRCDPISGHTALYWYRQSLGQGLEFLIYFQGNSAPDKSGLPSDRFSAERTGGSVSTLTIQRTQQEDSAVYLCASSLDGTDNQPQHFGDGTRLSIL.

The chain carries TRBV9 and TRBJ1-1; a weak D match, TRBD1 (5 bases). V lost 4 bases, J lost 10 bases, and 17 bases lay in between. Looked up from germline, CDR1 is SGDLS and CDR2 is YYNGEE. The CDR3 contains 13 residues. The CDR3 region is CASSPPGGWGAFF. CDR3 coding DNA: TGTGCCAGCAGCCCTCCCGGGGGGTGGGGAGCTTTCTTT.

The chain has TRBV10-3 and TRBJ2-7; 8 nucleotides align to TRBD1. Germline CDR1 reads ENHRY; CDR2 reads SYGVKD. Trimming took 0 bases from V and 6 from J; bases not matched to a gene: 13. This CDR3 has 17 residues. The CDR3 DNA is TGTGCCATCAGTGAGTCGACTCTCCGGACAGGGTTGTCCGAGCAGTACTTC. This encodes CAISESTLRTGLSEQYF.

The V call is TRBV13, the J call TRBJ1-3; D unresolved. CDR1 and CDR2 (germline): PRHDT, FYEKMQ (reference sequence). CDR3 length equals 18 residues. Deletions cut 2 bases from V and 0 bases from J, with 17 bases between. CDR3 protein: CASSLSPSSDFSGNTIYF. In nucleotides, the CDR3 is TGTGCCAGCAGCTTATCCCCCTCGAGTGATTTCTCTGGAAACACCATATATTTT.

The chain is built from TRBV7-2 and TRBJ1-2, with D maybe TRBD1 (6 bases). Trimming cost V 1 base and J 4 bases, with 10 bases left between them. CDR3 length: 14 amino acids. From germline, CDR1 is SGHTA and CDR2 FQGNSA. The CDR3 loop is CASSLDRESYGYTF. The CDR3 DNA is TGTGCCAGCAGCTTAGACAGGGAATCCTATGGCTACACCTTC.

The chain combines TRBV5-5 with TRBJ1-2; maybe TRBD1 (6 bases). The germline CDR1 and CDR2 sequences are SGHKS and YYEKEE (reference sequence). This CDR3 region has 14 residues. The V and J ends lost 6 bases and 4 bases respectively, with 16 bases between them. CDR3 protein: CASIDRNPLYGYTF. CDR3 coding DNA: TGTGCCAGCATCGACAGGAATCCCCTCTATGGCTACACCTTC.

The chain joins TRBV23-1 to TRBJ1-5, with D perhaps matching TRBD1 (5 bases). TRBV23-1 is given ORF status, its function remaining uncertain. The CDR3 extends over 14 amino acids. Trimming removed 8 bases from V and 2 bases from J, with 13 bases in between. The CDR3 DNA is TGCGCCAGCCTTCGGGGGGGTCGCAATCAGCCCCAGCATTTT. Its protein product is CASLRGGRNQPQHF.

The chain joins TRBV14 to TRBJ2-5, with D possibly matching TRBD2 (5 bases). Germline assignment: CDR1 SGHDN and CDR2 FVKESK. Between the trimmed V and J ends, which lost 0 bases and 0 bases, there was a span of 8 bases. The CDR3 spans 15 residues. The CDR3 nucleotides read TGTGCCAGCAGCCAAGATCGAGGGTACCAAGAGACCCAGTACTTC. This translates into CASSQDRGYQETQYF.

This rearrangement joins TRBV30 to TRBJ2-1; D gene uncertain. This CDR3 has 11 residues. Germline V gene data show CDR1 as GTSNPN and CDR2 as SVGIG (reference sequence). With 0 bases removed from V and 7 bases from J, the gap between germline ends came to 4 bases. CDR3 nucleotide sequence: TGTGCCTGGAGTGTTTCAAATGAGCAGTTCTTC. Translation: CAWSVSNEQFF. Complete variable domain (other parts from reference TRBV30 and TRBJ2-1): SQTIHQWPATLVQPVGSPLSLECTVEGTSNPNLYWYRQAAGRGLQLLFYSVGIGQISSEVPQNLSASRPQDRQFILSSKKLLLSDSGFYLCAWSVSNEQFFGPGTRLTVL.

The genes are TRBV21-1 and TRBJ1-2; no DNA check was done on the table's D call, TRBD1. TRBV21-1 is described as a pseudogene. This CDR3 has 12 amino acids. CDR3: CASSARQGGYTF. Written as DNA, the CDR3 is TGTGCCAGCAGCGCCCGACAGGGGGGCTACACCTTC.

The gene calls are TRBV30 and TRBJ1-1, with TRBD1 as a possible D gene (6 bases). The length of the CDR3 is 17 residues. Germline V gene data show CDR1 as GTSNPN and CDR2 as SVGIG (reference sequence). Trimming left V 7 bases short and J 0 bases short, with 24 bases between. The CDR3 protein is CAFTGGHTVSMNTEAFF. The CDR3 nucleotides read TGTGCCTTCACCGGGGGGCATACGGTGTCCATGAACACTGAAGCTTTCTTT.

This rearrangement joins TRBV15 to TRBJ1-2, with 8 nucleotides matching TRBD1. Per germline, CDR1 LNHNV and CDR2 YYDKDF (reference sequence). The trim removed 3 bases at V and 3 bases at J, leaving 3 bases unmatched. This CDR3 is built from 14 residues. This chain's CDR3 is CATSRDRVDYGYTF. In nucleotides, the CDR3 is TGTGCCACCAGCAGGGACAGGGTTGACTATGGCTACACCTTC. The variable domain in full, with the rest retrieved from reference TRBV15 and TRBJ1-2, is DAMVIQNPRYQVTQFGKPVTLSCSQTLNHNVMYWYQQKSSQAPKLLFHYYDKDFNNEADTPDNFQSRRPNTSFCFLDIRSPGLGDTAMYLCATSRDRVDYGYTFGSGTRLTVV.

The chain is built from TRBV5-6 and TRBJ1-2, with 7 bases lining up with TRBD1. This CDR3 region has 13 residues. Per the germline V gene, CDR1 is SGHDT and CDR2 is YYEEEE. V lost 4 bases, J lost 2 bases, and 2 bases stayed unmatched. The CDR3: CASSQDRNYGYTF. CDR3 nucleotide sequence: TGTGCCAGCAGCCAGGACAGGAACTATGGCTACACCTTC. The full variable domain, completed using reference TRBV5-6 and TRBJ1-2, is DAGVTQSPTHLIKTRGQQVTLRCSPKSGHDTVSWYQQALGQGPQFIFQYYEEEERQRGNFPDRFSGHQFPNYSSELNVNALLLGDSALYLCASSQDRNYGYTFGSGTRLTVV.

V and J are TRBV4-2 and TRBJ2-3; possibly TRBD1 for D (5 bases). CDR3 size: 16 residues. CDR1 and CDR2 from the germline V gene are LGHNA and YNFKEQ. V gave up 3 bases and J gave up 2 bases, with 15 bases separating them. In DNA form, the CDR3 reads TGTGCCAGCAGCCACGGAACGGCAGGGTCCACAGATACGCAGTATTTT. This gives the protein CASSHGTAGSTDTQYF.

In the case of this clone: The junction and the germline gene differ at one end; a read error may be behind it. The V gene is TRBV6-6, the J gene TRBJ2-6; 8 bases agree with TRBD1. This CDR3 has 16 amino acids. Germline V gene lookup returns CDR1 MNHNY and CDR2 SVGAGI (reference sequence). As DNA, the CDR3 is TGTGCCAGCAGGGACAGGGAGCGCTCTGGGGCCAACGTCCTGGCTTTC. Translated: CASRDRERSGANVLAF.

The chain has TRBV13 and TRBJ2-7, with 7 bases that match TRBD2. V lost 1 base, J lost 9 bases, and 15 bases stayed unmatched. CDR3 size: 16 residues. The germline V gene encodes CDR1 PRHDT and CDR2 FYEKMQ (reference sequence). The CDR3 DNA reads TGTGCCAGCAGCTTAGCAGTCGAGGGAGGGGAGCCTTCGCAGTACTTC. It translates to CASSLAVEGGEPSQYF.

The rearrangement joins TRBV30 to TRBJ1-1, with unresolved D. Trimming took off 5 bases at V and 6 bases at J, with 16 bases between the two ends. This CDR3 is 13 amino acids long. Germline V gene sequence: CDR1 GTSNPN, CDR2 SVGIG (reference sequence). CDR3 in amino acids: CAWAAWGGAEAFF. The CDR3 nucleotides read TGTGCCTGGGCTGCCTGGGGAGGCGCTGAAGCTTTCTTT.

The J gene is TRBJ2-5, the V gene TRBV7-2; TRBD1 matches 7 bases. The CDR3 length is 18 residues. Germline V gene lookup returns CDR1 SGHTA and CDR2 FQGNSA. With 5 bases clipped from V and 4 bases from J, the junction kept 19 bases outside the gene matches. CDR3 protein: CASSIDRPGTVLGETQYF. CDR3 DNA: TGTGCCAGCAGCATCGACCGACCTGGGACAGTCCTAGGAGAGACCCAGTACTTC.

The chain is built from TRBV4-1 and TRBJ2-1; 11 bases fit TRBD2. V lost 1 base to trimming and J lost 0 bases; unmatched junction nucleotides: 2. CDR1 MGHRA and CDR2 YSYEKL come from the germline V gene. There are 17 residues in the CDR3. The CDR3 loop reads CASSQGLAGSSYNEQFF. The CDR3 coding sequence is TGCGCCAGCAGCCAAGGACTAGCGGGGAGCTCCTACAATGAGCAGTTCTTC.

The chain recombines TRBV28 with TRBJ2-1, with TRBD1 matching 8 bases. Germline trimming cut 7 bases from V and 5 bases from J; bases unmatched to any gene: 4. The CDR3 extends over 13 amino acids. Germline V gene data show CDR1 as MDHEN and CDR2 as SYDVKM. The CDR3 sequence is CASKGTGNNEQFF. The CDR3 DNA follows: TGTGCCAGCAAGGGGACAGGTAACAATGAGCAGTTCTTC.

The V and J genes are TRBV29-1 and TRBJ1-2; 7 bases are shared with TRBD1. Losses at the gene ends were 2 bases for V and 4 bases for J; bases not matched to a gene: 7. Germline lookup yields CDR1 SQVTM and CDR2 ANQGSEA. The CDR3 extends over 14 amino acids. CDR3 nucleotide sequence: TGCAGCGTTGAAAGGACAGGACAGATCTATGGCTACACCTTC. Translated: CSVERTGQIYGYTF.

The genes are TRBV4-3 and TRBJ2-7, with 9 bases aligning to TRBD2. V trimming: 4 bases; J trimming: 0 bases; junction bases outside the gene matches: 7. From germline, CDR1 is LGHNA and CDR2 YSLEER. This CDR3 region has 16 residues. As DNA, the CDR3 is TGCGCCAGCAGCCCGTTAGCGGGGGACGTCTCCTACGAGCAGTACTTC. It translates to CASSPLAGDVSYEQYF.

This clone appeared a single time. CDR3 region: CASSIGDRGTEAFF. The CDR3 DNA follows: TGTGCCAGTAGTATTGGGGACAGGGGGACTGAAGCTTTCTTT. The rearrangement links TRBV19 to TRBJ1-1, with 11 bases aligning to TRBD1. The CDR3 totals 14 residues. V was clipped by 3 bases and J by 5 bases; unmatched bases: 2. Germline CDR1 LNHDA, CDR2 SQIVND (reference sequence). The complete variable domain, with remaining parts taken from reference TRBV19 and TRBJ1-1, reads DGGITQSPKYLFRKEGQNVTLSCEQNLNHDAMYWYRQDPGQGLRLIYYSQIVNDFQKGDIAEGYSVSREKKESFPLTVTSAQKNPTAFYLCASSIGDRGTEAFFGQGTRLTVV.